This TCR beta chain was documented in a study of shared clonotypes between healthy human individuals. CDR3 length equals 14 residues. V was pared by 3 bases and J by 5 bases, with 15 bases between. CDR1 SGHTS and CDR2 YDEGEE come from the germline V gene. Repertoires were generated with immunoSEQ multiplex PCR, while TCRdb's copy carries only in-frame clones and drops some. The table lists approximately 530,000 clones, 90% to 97% of them singletons. CD4+ cells were split into CD45RA+ naive and CD45RA-negative memory subsets. The specimen sequenced was naive CD4+ T cells sorted from blood. The subset is: CD45RA+ positively selected. This TCR was sampled from a woman aged 25 to 39 in good health. This rearrangement joins TRBV5-8 to TRBJ2-7; either TRBD1 or TRBD2 may fit D (5 bases each). The CDR3: CASSWDRGVDEQYF. Here the CDR3 DNA reads TGTGCCAGCAGCTGGGACCGAGGAGTAGACGAGCAGTACTTC.